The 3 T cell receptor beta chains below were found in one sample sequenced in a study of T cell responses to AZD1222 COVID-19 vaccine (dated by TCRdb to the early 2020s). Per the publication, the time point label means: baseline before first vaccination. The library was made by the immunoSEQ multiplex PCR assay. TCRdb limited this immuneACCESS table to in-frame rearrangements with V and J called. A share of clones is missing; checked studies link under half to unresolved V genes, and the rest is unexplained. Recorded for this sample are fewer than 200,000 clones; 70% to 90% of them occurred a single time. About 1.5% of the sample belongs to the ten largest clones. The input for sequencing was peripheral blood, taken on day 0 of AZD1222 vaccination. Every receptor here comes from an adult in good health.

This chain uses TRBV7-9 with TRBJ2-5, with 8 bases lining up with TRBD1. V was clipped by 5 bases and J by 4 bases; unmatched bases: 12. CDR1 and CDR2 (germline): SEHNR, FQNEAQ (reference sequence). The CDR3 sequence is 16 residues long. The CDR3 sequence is CASSNRQGIPAETQYF. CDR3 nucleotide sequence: TGTGCCAGCAGCAACCGACAGGGGATCCCAGCAGAGACCCAGTACTTC.

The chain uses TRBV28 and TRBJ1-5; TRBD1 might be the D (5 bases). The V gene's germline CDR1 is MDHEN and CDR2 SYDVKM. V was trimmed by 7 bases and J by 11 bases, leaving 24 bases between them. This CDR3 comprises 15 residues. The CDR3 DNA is TGTGCCAGCATGCCCCGCGGGGCTCCCACTCGGTCCCAGCATTTT. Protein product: CASMPRGAPTRSQHF.

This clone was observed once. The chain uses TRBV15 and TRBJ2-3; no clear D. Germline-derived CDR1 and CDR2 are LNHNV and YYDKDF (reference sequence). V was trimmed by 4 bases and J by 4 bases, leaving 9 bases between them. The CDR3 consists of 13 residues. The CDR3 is CATSIPPSDTQYF. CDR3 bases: TGTGCCACCAGCATCCCTCCCTCAGATACGCAGTATTTT. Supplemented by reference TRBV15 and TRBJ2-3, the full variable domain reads DAMVIQNPRYQVTQFGKPVTLSCSQTLNHNVMYWYQQKSSQAPKLLFHYYDKDFNNEADTPDNFQSRRPNTSFCFLDIRSPGLGDTAMYLCATSIPPSDTQYFGPGTRLTVL.